The present T cell receptor (beta chain) was sequenced within a study of blood T cell repertoires in COVID-19. Looking at the study overall: Samples taken during acute and convalescent COVID-19 were collected in the United States, Italy and Spain. T cells, B-cell-depleted T cells, or PBMCs supplied cDNA or gDNA.

The CDR3 is 17 amino acids. Unmatched junction bases numbered 15, after V lost 4 bases and J lost 2 bases. As originally analysed: Nucleated cell number was recorded as an estimate derived from reference gene primer amplification. TCRdb's copy holds only in-frame clones and misses some; the assay was immunoSEQ multiplex PCR. D and trimming were read from the DNA, whereas the V and J calls and clone size are those reported in that table. This sample has approximately 450,000 clones, with 80% to 90% found just once. The chain links TRBV5-3 to TRBJ2-7; TRBD1 agrees at 7 bases. TRBV5-3 is placed among ORFs of uncertain function. Material for sequencing was peripheral blood. The TCR comes from a woman aged 30 to 39 with acute or convalescent COVID-19. CDR3 residues: CARSQLHRGAATYEQYF. The CDR3 DNA sequence: TGTGCCAGAAGCCAGCTCCACAGGGGCGCCGCTACCTACGAGCAGTACTTC.